Listed below are T cell receptor beta chains from one sample, sequenced in a study of T cell changes during pregnancy in multiple sclerosis. Libraries were prepared by immunoSEQ multiplex PCR; TCRdb keeps only in-frame clonotypes and omits some of them. Of more than 35,000 clones in the sample, approximately 90% are singletons; the top ten hold 5.9%. Sequences were derived from CD8+ T cells from peripheral blood mononuclear cells, sampled after pregnancy. These TCRs come from a female donor in good health, enrolled as a control in a pregnancy study. Both conserved end residues are part of each CDR3. Each record gives: J gene, clone size, D gene, V gene, CDR3 DNA, CDR3 protein. A D gene is named only where the DNA matches it firmly. Clone size is stated in some rows and not others, as once, few, many or a class when expanded.

>TRBJ2-7|.|.|TRBV7-9
TGTGCCAGCAGCTTAGTGGGAGTCGACGAGCAGTACTTC
CASSLVGVDEQYF
>TRBJ2-1|.|TRBD1|TRBV7-3
TGTGCCAGCAGCTTAATTCAGGGGGTCGGCGATGAGCAGTTCTTC
CASSLIQGVGDEQFF
>TRBJ1-1|.|.|TRBV25-1
TGTGCCAGCAGTGAGTCGGGGTCTGAAGCTTTCTTT
CASSESGSEAFF
>TRBJ1-6|once|TRBD1|TRBV7-9
TGTGCCAGCAGCTCCTACTTGTCGGGACAGGGTGTTTCACCCCTCCACTTT
CASSSYLSGQGVSPLHF
>TRBJ2-7|.|TRBD1|TRBV7-6
TGTGCCAGCAGCTCCGGACAGGGGAGCTACGAGCAGTACTTC
CASSSGQGSYEQYF
>TRBJ1-2|.|.|TRBV4-3
TGCGCCAGCAGCCAAGATACTAACTATGGCTACACCTTC
CASSQDTNYGYTF
>TRBJ2-5|.|TRBD2|TRBV9
TGTGCCACCGAGAAGCGGGGGAACAGAATGACGGAGACCCAGTACTTC
CATEKRGNRMTETQYF
>TRBJ2-1|.|TRBD2|TRBV7-3
TGTGCCAGTAGCGGGGGGGGGTACAATGAGCAGTTCTTC
CASSGGGYNEQFF
>TRBJ2-6|.|TRBD1|TRBV11-2
TGTGCCAGCAGCTTCCGGGACAGGGAGCCTGGGGCCAACGTCCTGACTTTC
CASSFRDREPGANVLTF
>TRBJ2-7|.|.|TRBV4-3
TGCGCCAGCAGCCAAGAAAGGGGCCGCGACGAGCAGTACTTC
CASSQERGRDEQYF
>TRBJ2-3|.|TRBD2|TRBV7-8
TGTGCCAGCAGCTTAGCGCTGGGCGGGGGGGCAGATACGCAGTATTTT
CASSLALGGGADTQYF
>TRBJ2-3|.|.|TRBV6-6
TGTGCCAGCAGTTACTCGAGTGGAGACACAGATACGCAGTATTTT
CASSYSSGDTDTQYF
>TRBJ2-3|.|TRBD1|TRBV9
TGTGCCAGCAGCGTCACAGGACAGGCTAGCACAGATACGCAGTATTTT
CASSVTGQASTDTQYF
>TRBJ2-7|.|TRBD2|TRBV27
TGTGCCAGCAGTTTCACCCCGGGACTAACCTACGAGCAGTACTTC
CASSFTPGLTYEQYF
>TRBJ2-7|.|TRBD2|TRBV11-2
TGTGCCAGCAATGGGGGGGTCTCCTACGAGCAGTACTTC
CASNGGVSYEQYF
>TRBJ1-5|.|.|TRBV19
TGTGCCAGTAGTAACCGAAGGCAGGGAGGAAATCAGCCCCAGCATTTT
CASSNRRQGGNQPQHF
>TRBJ1-6|.|.|TRBV7-8
TGTGCCAGCAGCTTAAGACAGAGTGGCAATTCACCCCTCCACTTT
CASSLRQSGNSPLHF
>TRBJ2-7|once|.|TRBV4-3
TGCGCCAGCAGCCAAGAGTCCTCCCAGGGCTACGAGCAGTACTTC
CASSQESSQGYEQYF
>TRBJ1-1|.|.|TRBV7-9
TGTGCCAGCAGCTTAGGAGGTCTTAGCACTGAAGCTTTCTTT
CASSLGGLSTEAFF
>TRBJ2-1|.|.|TRBV30
TGTGCCTGGAGTGTACGAGTCAGTTGGGGCGATGAGCAGTTCTTC
CAWSVRVSWGDEQFF
>TRBJ2-3|.|TRBD2|TRBV7-9
TGTGCCAGCAGCTTGCGTCGGGGGGGGACAGATACGCAGTATTTT
CASSLRRGGTDTQYF
>TRBJ2-7|once|.|TRBV9
TGTGCCAGCAGCCAAGCTGGAGGGAACGAGCAGTACTTC
CASSQAGGNEQYF
>TRBJ1-2|.|.|TRBV5-6
TGTGCCAGCAGCTCGGAGGCGGTGGAGGACTATGGCTACACCTTC
CASSSEAVEDYGYTF
>TRBJ1-1|.|TRBD1|TRBV9
TGTGCCAGCAGCGCCCCGGGACAGACGAACACTGAAGCTTTCTTT
CASSAPGQTNTEAFF
>TRBJ2-1|.|TRBD1|TRBV14
TGTGCCAGCAGCCTCCGGGACAGGCACAATGAGCAGTTCTTC
CASSLRDRHNEQFF